The 28 T cell receptor beta chains given below trace back to one sample, sequenced in a study of T cells in Graves' hyperthyroidism and ophthalmopathy. From RNA transcripts, TCR beta CDR3 regions were amplified. HTBI primers were used for first-round RT-PCR of the TCR CDR3. TCRdb re-called the multiplex PCR reads with MiXCR, one entry per CDR3 protein. The sample includes hundreds of thousands of distinct CDR3 sequences, about 14% seen only once; the top ten take around 4%. Sample: blood. These receptors originate from a middle-aged woman with Graves' ophthalmopathy.

This clonotype was detected many times. V is TRBV28 and J is TRBJ2-5; 10 bases are a match to TRBD1. Trimming removed 5 bases from V and 2 bases from J; junction bases left unmatched: 8. The germline V gene encodes CDR1 MDHEN and CDR2 SYDVKM. The CDR3 covers 16 residues. The CDR3 reads CASSVGTGDLQETQYF. For the CDR3, the DNA is TGTGCCAGCAGTGTTGGGACAGGGGACCTTCAAGAGACCCAGTACTTC. Together with reference TRBV28 and TRBJ2-5, the CDR3 gives the full variable domain: DVKVTQSSRYLVKRTGEKVFLECVQDMDHENMFWYRQDPGLGLRLIYFSYDVKMKEKGDIPEGYSVSREKKERFSLILESASTNQTSMYLCASSVGTGDLQETQYFGPGTRLLVL.

The V gene is TRBV28, the J gene TRBJ1-2; TRBD1 matches 8 bases. The germline gives CDR1 MDHEN, CDR2 SYDVKM. V trimming: 4 bases; J trimming: 2 bases; junction bases outside the gene matches: 6. The CDR3 runs to 15 residues. The CDR3 DNA is TGTGCCAGCAGTTACTGGACAGGGCTAAACTATGGCTACACCTTC. This codes for CASSYWTGLNYGYTF.

This clonotype was counted at least ten times. The chain uses TRBV6-1 and TRBJ2-7, with 7 bases identical to TRBD1. The CDR3 extends over 14 amino acids. From germline, CDR1 is MNHNS and CDR2 SASEGT. Trimming cost V 7 bases and J 2 bases; bases outside gene matches: 8. In DNA, the CDR3 is TGTGCCAGCACTATGACAGGGCATACCTACGAGCAGTACTTC. Protein: CASTMTGHTYEQYF.

The sample holds many counts of this clonotype. The gene calls are TRBV28 and TRBJ1-2, with D unresolved. Trimming cost V 5 bases and J 7 bases, with 11 bases left between them. In germline, CDR1 is MDHEN, CDR2 SYDVKM. This CDR3 spans 12 amino acids. CDR3 in DNA: TGTGCCAGCAGTCCCTCTTGGGGTGGCTACACCTTC. Translating it yields CASSPSWGGYTF.

The V and J genes are TRBV12-3 or TRBV12-4 and TRBJ1-1; no reliable D call. The V and J ends lost 7 bases and 5 bases respectively, with 14 bases between them. CDR3 size: 13 residues. This CDR3 reads CASTLNTRTEAFF. The CDR3 nucleotides are TGTGCCAGCACCCTCAATACCAGGACTGAAGCTTTCTTT.

The sample holds many counts of this clonotype. The chain links TRBV24-1 to TRBJ2-5; 8 nucleotides line up with TRBD2. Germline CDR1 KGHDR, CDR2 SFDVKD. The CDR3 has 21 amino acids. Unmatched junction bases numbered 21, after V lost 3 bases and J lost 1 base. The CDR3 nucleotides read TGTGCCACCAGTGATCCTACATTCACTAGCGGCCGAACCGGACTCCAAGAGACCCAGTACTTC. Its protein product is CATSDPTFTSGRTGLQETQYF.

In this sample, this clonotype turned up many times. V usage is TRBV7-4 and J usage is TRBJ1-5; no firm D call. Trimming removed 2 bases from V and 3 bases from J, with 14 bases in between. The CDR3 is 16 amino acids. Germline V gene data show CDR1 as SGHVT and CDR2 as SQSDAQ. The DNA of the CDR3 is TGTGCCAGCAGCTTATTGGTCAGACTTAACAATCAGCCCCAGCATTTT. Translation: CASSLLVRLNNQPQHF.

This clonotype showed up many times. The CDR3 DNA reads TGTGCCAGCAGTGTGGTTCGGGAGGGGAGGGAGCAGTACTTC. Its protein is CASSVVREGREQYF. The chain combines TRBV2 with TRBJ2-7, with TRBD2 matching 8 bases. This CDR3 comprises 14 residues. V was pared by 4 bases and J by 7 bases, with 9 bases of the junction left unmatched. The germline CDR1 and CDR2 sequences are SNHLY and FYNNEI.

The V gene is TRBV10-3, the J gene TRBJ2-7; 8 bases align to TRBD1. Trimming removed 4 bases from V and 1 base from J; junction bases left unmatched: 3. The CDR3 is 14 residues long. From germline, CDR1 is ENHRY and CDR2 SYGVKD. The CDR3 loop reads CAISVGTGSYEQYF. CDR3 DNA: TGTGCCATCAGTGTGGGGACAGGATCCTACGAGCAGTACTTC.

The sample holds many counts of this clonotype. The chain recombines TRBV6-2 or TRBV6-3 with TRBJ2-7; TRBD1 is a possible D gene (5 bases). Germline lookup yields CDR1 MNHEY and CDR2 SVGEGT. The CDR3 has 11 residues. Trimming removed 6 bases from V and 7 bases from J, with 10 bases in between. CDR3: CASSEKGEQYF. The DNA of the CDR3 is TGTGCCAGCAGCGAAAAGGGGGAGCAGTACTTC.

This clonotype was counted ten times or more. V is TRBV30 and J is TRBJ1-2; D not certain. Trimming cost V 2 bases and J 7 bases, with 8 bases left between them. The germline V gene encodes CDR1 GTSNPN and CDR2 SVGIG (reference sequence). This CDR3 contains 11 residues. The CDR3 DNA sequence: TGTGCCTGGAGTCCCATCGTTGGCTACACCTTC. The encoded protein is CAWSPIVGYTF.

This clonotype has a count of ten or more. The gene calls are TRBV12-3 or TRBV12-4 and TRBJ2-2, with 7 bases lining up with TRBD2. Trimming took 6 bases from V and 2 from J; bases not matched to a gene: 6. The CDR3 spans 15 residues. As DNA, the CDR3 is TGTGCCAGCAGACGCGAGCGGGGTAACACCGGGGAGCTGTTTTTT. Translation gives CASRRERGNTGELFF.

The sample holds a few counts of this clonotype. J is TRBJ2-5 and V is TRBV6-1; 10 bases line up with TRBD1. The V segment lost 8 bases and the J segment 4 bases; nucleotides outside the gene matches: 10. Germline V CDR1 and CDR2: MNHNS, SASEGT. This CDR3 is built from 15 residues. The CDR3 DNA reads TGTGCCAGCGGGGCCGGGACAGGGGTAGTAGAGACCCAGTACTTC. Its translation: CASGAGTGVVETQYF.

This clonotype has ten or more counts. The chain employs TRBV24-1 and TRBJ2-2, with D maybe TRBD1 (5 bases). The CDR3 extends over 15 amino acids. The germline V gene encodes CDR1 KGHDR and CDR2 SFDVKD. V was clipped by 3 bases and J by 6 bases, with 13 bases between them. This chain's CDR3 is CATSDPTGLAGELFF. CDR3 DNA sequence: TGTGCCACCAGTGATCCTACAGGTCTCGCCGGGGAGCTGTTTTTT.

The V gene is TRBV5-1, the J gene TRBJ1-1; D is unclear. This CDR3 comprises 13 residues. Germline V gene lookup returns CDR1 SGHRS and CDR2 YFSETQ. V was clipped by 5 bases and J by 1 base, with 9 bases between them. In DNA form, the CDR3 reads TGCGCCAGCAGGAGCCAGGAGAACACTGAAGCTTTCTTT. It yields the protein CASRSQENTEAFF. The entire variable domain, with the rest obtained from reference TRBV5-1 and TRBJ1-1, is as follows: KAGVTQTPRYLIKTRGQQVTLSCSPISGHRSVSWYQQTPGQGLQFLFEYFSETQRNKGNFPGRFSGRQFSNSRSEMNVSTLELGDSALYLCASRSQENTEAFFGQGTRLTVV.

This clonotype was counted ten times or more. The chain recombines TRBV6-5 with TRBJ2-7; TRBD1 is a possible D gene (6 bases). Between the trimmed V and J ends, which lost 5 bases and 3 bases, there was a span of 17 bases. CDR3 length: 15 amino acids. CDR1 MNHEY and CDR2 SVGAGI come from the germline V gene. The CDR3 DNA follows: TGTGCCAGCAGTCTACAACAGGGACCCTACTACGAGCAGTACTTC. It yields the protein CASSLQQGPYYEQYF.

This clonotype has ten or more counts. This rearrangement joins TRBV27 to TRBJ1-1; 12 nucleotides match TRBD1. V gave up 5 bases and J gave up 12 bases; unmatched junction bases: 10. The CDR3 is 14 residues long. Germline V gene lookup returns CDR1 MNHEY and CDR2 SMNVEV (reference sequence). CDR3 nucleotide sequence: TGTGCCAGCAGTCCGGGGACAGGGGGCGAGGGAACTTTCTTT. It translates to CASSPGTGGEGTFF.

This clonotype was observed many times. This chain connects TRBV20-1 to TRBJ1-2; D ambiguous. The germline CDR1 and CDR2 sequences are DFQATT and SNEGSKA (reference sequence). Between the trimmed V and J ends, which lost 1 base and 2 bases, there was a span of 8 bases. The CDR3 totals 13 residues. The CDR3, as DNA: TGCAGTGCTAGAGGACACGACAACTATGGCTACACCTTC. Translation gives CSARGHDNYGYTF.

This clonotype was detected ten times or more. The chain links TRBV11-2 to TRBJ1-3; D is undetermined. V lost 5 bases and J lost 4, with 12 bases in between. The germline gives CDR1 SGHAT, CDR2 FQNNGV. CDR3 length: 14 residues. CDR3 DNA sequence: TGTGCCAGCAGCGATCGGACGGCGGGAAACACCATATATTTT. Its protein is CASSDRTAGNTIYF. The variable domain in full, with the rest retrieved from reference TRBV11-2 and TRBJ1-3, is EAGVAQSPRYKIIEKRQSVAFWCNPISGHATLYWYQQILGQGPKLLIQFQNNGVVDDSQLPKDRFSAERLKGVDSTLKIQPAKLEDSAVYLCASSDRTAGNTIYFGEGSWLTVV.

This clonotype was counted many times. The CDR3, as DNA: TGTGCCAGCAGTTACTCGGGGACAGTAAATTCACCCCTCCACTTT. Protein product: CASSYSGTVNSPLHF. The chain recombines TRBV6-5 with TRBJ1-6, with 7 bases fitting TRBD1. Trimming cost V 0 bases and J 7 bases; bases outside gene matches: 3. The CDR3 has 15 amino acids. CDR1 and CDR2 (germline): MNHEY, SVGAGI.

Of note for this clonotype: A much bigger clone sits one base away, suggesting this may be a read error. DNA of the CDR3: TGTGCCAGCAGCCTGACGGGACTCATGGAGACCCAGTACTTC. Its protein product is CASSLTGLMETQYF. The chain carries TRBV7-9 and TRBJ2-5; D is possibly TRBD2 (6 bases). Deletions cut 5 bases from V and 5 bases from J, with 15 bases between. The CDR3 has 14 amino acids. Germline CDR1 reads SEHNR; CDR2 reads FQNEAQ (reference sequence).

The table lists this clonotype with a few counts. The chain joins TRBV30 to TRBJ2-5; maybe TRBD1 (5 bases). Germline V gene sequence: CDR1 GTSNPN, CDR2 SVGIG (reference sequence). The CDR3 runs to 14 residues. The V and J ends lost 4 bases and 0 bases respectively, with 12 bases between them. The CDR3 DNA reads TGTGCCTGGAATTGGGGCAGAAACCAAGAGACCCAGTACTTC. It is translated as CAWNWGRNQETQYF.

This clonotype was found many times. The chain has TRBV7-2 and TRBJ2-5; D is perhaps TRBD2 (6 bases). V lost 6 bases, J lost 7 bases, and 12 bases lay in between. Per germline, CDR1 SGHTA and CDR2 FQGNSA. The CDR3 has 12 residues. CDR3 protein: CASREGPGTQYF. As DNA, the CDR3 is TGTGCCAGCAGGGAGGGTCCAGGGACCCAGTACTTC.

Turning to this clonotype: The final CDR3 position lacks the conserved phenylalanine or tryptophan, pointing to a likely read error. The V gene is TRBV6-1, the J gene TRBJ1-6, with TRBD1 identical over 7 bases. Germline CDR1 is MNHNS and CDR2 is SASEGT. The J segment lost 7 bases and the V segment lost 6 bases, leaving 12 bases of the junction unmatched. CDR3 length: 16 amino acids. CDR3 in amino acids: CASRETGRLENSPLHL. The CDR3 nucleotides read TGTGCCAGCAGGGAGACAGGGAGATTGGAAAATTCACCCCTCCACCTT.

This clonotype was seen repeatedly, ten times or more. The chain is built from TRBV11-2 and TRBJ1-1; D is possibly TRBD1 (6 bases). The CDR3 contains 15 residues. Germline assignment: CDR1 SGHAT and CDR2 FQNNGV. With 3 bases removed from V and 5 bases from J, the gap between germline ends came to 16 bases. CDR3 protein: CASSFPPGGGTEAFF. DNA of the CDR3: TGTGCCAGCAGCTTCCCTCCGGGGGGCGGGACTGAAGCTTTCTTT. The variable domain in full, completed from reference TRBV11-2 and TRBJ1-1, reads EAGVAQSPRYKIIEKRQSVAFWCNPISGHATLYWYQQILGQGPKLLIQFQNNGVVDDSQLPKDRFSAERLKGVDSTLKIQPAKLEDSAVYLCASSFPPGGGTEAFFGQGTRLTVV.

CDR3 bases: TGTGCCAGCAGGAGGACTAGCGGGAGGGCTACCCAGTACTTC. Its translation is CASRRTSGRATQYF. This chain connects TRBV28 to TRBJ2-5, with TRBD2 identical over 15 bases. Losses at the gene ends were 6 bases for V and 8 bases for J; bases not matched to a gene: 4. Germline lookup yields CDR1 MDHEN and CDR2 SYDVKM. The CDR3 length is 14 residues.

This clonotype was seen repeatedly, ten times or more. This chain uses TRBV12-3 or TRBV12-4 with TRBJ2-7; D remains unclear. The V gene lost 5 bases and the J gene lost 2 bases, with 22 bases spanning the gap. The CDR3 has 17 amino acids. CDR3 residues: CASSDPSSGNPPYEQYF. The CDR3 nucleotides are TGTGCCAGCAGTGACCCATCCTCTGGGAACCCTCCCTACGAGCAGTACTTC.

This clonotype was observed at least ten times. This chain uses TRBV29-1 with TRBJ2-5; D remains unclear. Trimming removed 8 bases at V and 0 bases at J, with 10 bases between. Germline V gene sequence: CDR1 SQVTM, CDR2 ANQGSEA. The CDR3 runs to 12 residues. Written as DNA, the CDR3 is TGCAGCTTCAGACGTTACCAAGAGACCCAGTACTTC. Protein product: CSFRRYQETQYF.